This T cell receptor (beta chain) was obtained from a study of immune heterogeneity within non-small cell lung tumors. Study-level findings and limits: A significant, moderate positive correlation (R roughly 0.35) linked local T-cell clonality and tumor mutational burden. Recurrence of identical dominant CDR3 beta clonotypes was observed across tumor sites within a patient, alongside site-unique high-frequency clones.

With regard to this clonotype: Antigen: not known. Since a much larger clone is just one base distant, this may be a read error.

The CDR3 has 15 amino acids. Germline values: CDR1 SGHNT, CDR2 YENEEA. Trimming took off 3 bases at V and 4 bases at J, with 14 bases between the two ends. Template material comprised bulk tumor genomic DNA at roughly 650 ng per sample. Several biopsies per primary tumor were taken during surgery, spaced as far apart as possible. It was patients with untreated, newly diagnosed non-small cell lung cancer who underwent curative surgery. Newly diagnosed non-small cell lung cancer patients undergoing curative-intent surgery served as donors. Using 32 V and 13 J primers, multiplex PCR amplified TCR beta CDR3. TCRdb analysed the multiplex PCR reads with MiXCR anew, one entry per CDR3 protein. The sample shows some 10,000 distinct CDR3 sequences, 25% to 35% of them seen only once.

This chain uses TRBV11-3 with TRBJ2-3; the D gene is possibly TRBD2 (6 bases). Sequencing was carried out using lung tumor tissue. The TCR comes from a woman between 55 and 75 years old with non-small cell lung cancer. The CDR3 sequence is CASSFGRGYADTQYF. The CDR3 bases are TGTGCCAGCAGCTTTGGGCGGGGATACGCAGATACGCAGTATTTT.